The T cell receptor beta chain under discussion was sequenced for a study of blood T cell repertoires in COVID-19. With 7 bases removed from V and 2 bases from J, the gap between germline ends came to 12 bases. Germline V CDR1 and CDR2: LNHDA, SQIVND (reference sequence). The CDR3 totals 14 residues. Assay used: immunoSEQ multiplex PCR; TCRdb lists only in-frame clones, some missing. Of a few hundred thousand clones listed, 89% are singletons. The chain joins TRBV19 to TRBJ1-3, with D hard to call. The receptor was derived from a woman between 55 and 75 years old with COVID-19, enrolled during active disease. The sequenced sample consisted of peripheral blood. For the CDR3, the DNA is TGTGCCAGTACCCTCAGGACTGCTGGAAACACCATATATTTT. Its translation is CASTLRTAGNTIYF.